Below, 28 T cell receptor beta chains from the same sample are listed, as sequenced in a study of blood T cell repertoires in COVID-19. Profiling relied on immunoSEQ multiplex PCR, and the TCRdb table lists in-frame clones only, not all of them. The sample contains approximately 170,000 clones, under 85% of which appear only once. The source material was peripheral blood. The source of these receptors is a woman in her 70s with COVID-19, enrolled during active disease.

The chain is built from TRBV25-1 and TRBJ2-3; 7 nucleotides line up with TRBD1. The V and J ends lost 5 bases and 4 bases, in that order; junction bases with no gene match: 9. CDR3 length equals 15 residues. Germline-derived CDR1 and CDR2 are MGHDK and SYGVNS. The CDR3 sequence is CASSPSGQRADTQYF. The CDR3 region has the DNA TGTGCCAGCAGTCCTTCGGGACAGCGCGCAGATACGCAGTATTTT.

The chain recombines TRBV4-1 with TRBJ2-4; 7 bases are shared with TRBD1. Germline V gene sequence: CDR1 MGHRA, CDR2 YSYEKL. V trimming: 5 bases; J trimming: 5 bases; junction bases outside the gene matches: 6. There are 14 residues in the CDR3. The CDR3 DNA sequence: TGCGCCAGCAGCGCAAGGACAGGCGAAAACATTCAGTACTTC. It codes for CASSARTGENIQYF.

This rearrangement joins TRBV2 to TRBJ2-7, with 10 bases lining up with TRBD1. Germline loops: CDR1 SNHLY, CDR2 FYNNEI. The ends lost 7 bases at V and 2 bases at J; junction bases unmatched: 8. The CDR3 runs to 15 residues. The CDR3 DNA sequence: TGTGCCAGCAAGGGGACAGGGGTTTCACCCTACGAGCAGTACTTC. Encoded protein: CASKGTGVSPYEQYF.

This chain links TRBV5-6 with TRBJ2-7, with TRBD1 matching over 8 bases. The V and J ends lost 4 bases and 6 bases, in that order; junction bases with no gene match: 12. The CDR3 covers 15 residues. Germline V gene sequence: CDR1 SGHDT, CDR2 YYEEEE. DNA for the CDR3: TGTGCCAGCAGCATGGAAAGCAACAGGGGGATCGAGCAGTACTTC. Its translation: CASSMESNRGIEQYF.

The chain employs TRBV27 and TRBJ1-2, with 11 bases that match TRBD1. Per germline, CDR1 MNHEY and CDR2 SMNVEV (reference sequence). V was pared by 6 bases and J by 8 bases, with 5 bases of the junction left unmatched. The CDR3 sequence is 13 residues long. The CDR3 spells CASSGQGARGYTF. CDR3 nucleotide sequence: TGTGCCAGCAGCGGACAGGGGGCGCGGGGCTACACCTTC.

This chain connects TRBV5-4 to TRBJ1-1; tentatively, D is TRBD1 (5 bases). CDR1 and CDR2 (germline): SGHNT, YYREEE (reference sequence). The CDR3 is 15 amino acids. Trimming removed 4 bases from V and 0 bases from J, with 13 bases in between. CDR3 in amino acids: CASSPQRQMNTEAFF. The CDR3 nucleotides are TGTGCCAGCAGCCCACAAAGACAGATGAACACTGAAGCTTTCTTT.

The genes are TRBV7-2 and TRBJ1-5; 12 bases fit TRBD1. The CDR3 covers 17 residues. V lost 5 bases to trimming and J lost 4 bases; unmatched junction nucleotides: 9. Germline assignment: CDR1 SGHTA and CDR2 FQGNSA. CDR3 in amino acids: CASSTGQGAMRNQPQHF. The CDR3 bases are TGTGCCAGCAGCACGGGACAGGGGGCGATGCGTAATCAGCCCCAGCATTTT.

The CDR3, as DNA: TGTGCCAGCAGCGTATCAGGGTTGGGCACTGAAGCTTTCTTT. Translated, it gives CASSVSGLGTEAFF. V and J are TRBV9 and TRBJ1-1; perhaps TRBD1 as D (5 bases). The length of the CDR3 is 14 residues. CDR1 SGDLS and CDR2 YYNGEE come from the germline V gene. V lost 1 base to trimming and J lost 4 bases, with 11 bases between them.

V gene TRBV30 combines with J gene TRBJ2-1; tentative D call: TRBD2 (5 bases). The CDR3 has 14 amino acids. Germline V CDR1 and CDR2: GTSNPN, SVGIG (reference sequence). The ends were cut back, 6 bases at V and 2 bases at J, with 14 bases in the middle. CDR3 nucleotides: TGTGCCTGTAAGTTCAGCGGAGCCTACAATGAGCAGTTCTTC. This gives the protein CACKFSGAYNEQFF. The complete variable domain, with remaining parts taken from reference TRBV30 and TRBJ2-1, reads SQTIHQWPATLVQPVGSPLSLECTVEGTSNPNLYWYRQAAGRGLQLLFYSVGIGQISSEVPQNLSASRPQDRQFILSSKKLLLSDSGFYLCACKFSGAYNEQFFGPGTRLTVL.

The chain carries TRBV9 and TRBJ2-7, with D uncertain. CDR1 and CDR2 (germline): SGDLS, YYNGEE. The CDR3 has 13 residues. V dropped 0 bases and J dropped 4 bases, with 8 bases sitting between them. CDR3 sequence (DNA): TGTGCCAGCAGCGTAGGACACGATTACGAGCAGTACTTC. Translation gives CASSVGHDYEQYF.

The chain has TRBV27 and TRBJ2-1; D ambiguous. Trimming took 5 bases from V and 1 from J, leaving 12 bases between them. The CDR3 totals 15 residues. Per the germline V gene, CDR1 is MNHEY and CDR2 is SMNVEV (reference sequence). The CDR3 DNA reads TGTGCCAGCAGTCGACCCCGCGGTTCCTACAATGAGCAGTTCTTC. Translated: CASSRPRGSYNEQFF.

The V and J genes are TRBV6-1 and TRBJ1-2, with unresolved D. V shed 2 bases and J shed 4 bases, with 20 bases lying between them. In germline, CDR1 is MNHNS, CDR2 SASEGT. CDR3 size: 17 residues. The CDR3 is CASSETTGPTPLYGYTF. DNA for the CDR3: TGTGCCAGCAGTGAAACTACCGGCCCCACCCCGCTCTATGGCTACACCTTC.

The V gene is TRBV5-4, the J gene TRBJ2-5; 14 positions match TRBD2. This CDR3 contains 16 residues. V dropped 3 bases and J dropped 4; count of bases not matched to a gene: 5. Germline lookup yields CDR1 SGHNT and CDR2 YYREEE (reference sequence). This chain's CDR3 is CASSSPGLAGVETQYF. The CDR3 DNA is TGTGCCAGCAGCTCCCCGGGACTAGCGGGAGTAGAGACCCAGTACTTC.

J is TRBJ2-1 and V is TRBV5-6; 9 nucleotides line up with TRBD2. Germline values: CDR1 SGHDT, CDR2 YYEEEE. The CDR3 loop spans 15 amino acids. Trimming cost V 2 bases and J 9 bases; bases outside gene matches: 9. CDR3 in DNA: TGTGCCAGCAGCTTATTCGTTCCTAGCGGGACTGAGCAGTTCTTC. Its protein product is CASSLFVPSGTEQFF.

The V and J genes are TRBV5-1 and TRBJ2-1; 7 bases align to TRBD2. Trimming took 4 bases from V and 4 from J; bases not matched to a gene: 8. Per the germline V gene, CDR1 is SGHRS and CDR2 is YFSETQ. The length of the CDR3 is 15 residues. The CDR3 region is CASSPGPSGYNEQFF. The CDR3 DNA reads TGCGCCAGCAGCCCCGGCCCTAGCGGATACAATGAGCAGTTCTTC.

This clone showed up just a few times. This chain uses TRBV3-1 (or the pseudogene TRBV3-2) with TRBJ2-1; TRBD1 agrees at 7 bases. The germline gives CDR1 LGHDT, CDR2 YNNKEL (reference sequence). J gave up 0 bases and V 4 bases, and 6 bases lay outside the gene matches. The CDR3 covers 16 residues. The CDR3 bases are TGTGCCAGCAGCCCCAGGGGGAGCCGCTCCTACAATGAGCAGTTCTTC. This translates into CASSPRGSRSYNEQFF.

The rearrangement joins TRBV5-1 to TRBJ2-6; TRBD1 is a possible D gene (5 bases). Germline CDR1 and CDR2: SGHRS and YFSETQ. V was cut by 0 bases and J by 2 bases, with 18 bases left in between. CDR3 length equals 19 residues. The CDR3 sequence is CASSLAFRGRVAGANVLTF. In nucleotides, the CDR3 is TGCGCCAGCAGCTTGGCCTTCCGAGGCAGGGTGGCTGGGGCCAACGTCCTGACTTTC.

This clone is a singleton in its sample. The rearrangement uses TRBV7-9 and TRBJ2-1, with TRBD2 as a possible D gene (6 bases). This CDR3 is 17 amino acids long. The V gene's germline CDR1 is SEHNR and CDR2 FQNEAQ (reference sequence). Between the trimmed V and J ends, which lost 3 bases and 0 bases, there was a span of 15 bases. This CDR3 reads CASSFRDSRSSYNEQFF. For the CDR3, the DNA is TGTGCCAGCAGCTTCCGGGACTCCCGTAGCTCCTACAATGAGCAGTTCTTC. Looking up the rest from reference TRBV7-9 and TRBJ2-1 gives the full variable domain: DTGVSQNPRHKITKRGQNVTFRCDPISEHNRLYWYRQTLGQGPEFLTYFQNEAQLEKSRLLSDRFSAERPKGSFSTLEIQRTEQGDSAMYLCASSFRDSRSSYNEQFFGPGTRLTVL.

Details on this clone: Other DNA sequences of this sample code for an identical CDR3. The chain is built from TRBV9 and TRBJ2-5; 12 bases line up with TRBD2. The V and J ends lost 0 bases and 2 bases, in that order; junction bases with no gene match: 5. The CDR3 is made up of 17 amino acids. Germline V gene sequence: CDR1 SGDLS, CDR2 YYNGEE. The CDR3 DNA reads TGTGCCAGCAGCGTAGGGCTAGCGGGAGGGAGGCAAGAGACCCAGTACTTC. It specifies CASSVGLAGGRQETQYF.

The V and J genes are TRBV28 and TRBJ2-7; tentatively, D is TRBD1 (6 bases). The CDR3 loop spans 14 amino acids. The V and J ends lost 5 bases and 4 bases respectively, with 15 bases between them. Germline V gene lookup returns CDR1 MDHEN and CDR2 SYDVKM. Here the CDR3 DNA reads TGTGCCAGCAGTCCAACAGGGAACTTATACGAGCAGTACTTC. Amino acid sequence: CASSPTGNLYEQYF.

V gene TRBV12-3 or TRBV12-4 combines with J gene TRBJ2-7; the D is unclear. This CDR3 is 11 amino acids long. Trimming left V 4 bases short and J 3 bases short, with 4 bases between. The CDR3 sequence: CASSSHYEQYF. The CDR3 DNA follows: TGTGCCAGCAGTTCACACTACGAGCAGTACTTC.

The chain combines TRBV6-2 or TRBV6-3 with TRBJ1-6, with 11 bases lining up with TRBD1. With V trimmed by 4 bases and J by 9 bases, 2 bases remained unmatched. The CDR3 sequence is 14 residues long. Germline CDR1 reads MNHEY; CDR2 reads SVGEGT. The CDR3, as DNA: TGTGCCAGCAGTTCCGGGACAGGGGGTTCACCCCTCCACTTT. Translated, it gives CASSSGTGGSPLHF.

Here the CDR3 reads CASSLDSIYGYTF. CDR3 DNA: TGTGCCAGCAGCTTAGACTCTATCTATGGCTACACCTTC. The chain joins TRBV11-2 to TRBJ1-2; the D is unclear. Trimming pared 0 bases from V and 4 bases from J, leaving 6 bases between. This CDR3 spans 13 amino acids. The germline CDR1 and CDR2 sequences are SGHAT and FQNNGV.

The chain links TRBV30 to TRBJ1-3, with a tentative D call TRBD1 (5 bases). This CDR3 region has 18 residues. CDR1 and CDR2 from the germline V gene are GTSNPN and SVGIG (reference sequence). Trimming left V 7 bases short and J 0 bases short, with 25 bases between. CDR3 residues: CASSRVQPALHSGNTIYF. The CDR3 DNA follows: TGTGCCTCCTCCAGGGTACAGCCGGCCTTGCACTCTGGAAACACCATATATTTT. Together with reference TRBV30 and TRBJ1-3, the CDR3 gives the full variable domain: SQTIHQWPATLVQPVGSPLSLECTVEGTSNPNLYWYRQAAGRGLQLLFYSVGIGQISSEVPQNLSASRPQDRQFILSSKKLLLSDSGFYLCASSRVQPALHSGNTIYFGEGSWLTVV.

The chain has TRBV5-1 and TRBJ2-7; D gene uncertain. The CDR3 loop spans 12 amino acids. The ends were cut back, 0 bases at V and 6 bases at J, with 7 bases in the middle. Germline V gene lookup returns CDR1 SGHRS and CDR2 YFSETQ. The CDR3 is CASSLAPGEQYF. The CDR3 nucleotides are TGCGCCAGCAGCTTGGCCCCCGGCGAGCAGTACTTC.

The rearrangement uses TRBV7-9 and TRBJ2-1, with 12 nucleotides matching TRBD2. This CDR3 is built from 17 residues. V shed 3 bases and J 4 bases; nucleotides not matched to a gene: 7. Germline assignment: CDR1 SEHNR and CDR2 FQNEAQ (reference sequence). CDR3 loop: CASSFGLAGSTYNEQFF. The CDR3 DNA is TGTGCCAGCAGCTTTGGACTAGCGGGGTCCACATACAATGAGCAGTTCTTC. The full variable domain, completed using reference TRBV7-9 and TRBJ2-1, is DTGVSQNPRHKITKRGQNVTFRCDPISEHNRLYWYRQTLGQGPEFLTYFQNEAQLEKSRLLSDRFSAERPKGSFSTLEIQRTEQGDSAMYLCASSFGLAGSTYNEQFFGPGTRLTVL.

CDR3 protein: CASSYGQGPYGYTF. For the CDR3, the DNA is TGTGCCAGCAGTTACGGTCAGGGTCCCTATGGCTACACCTTC. This chain joins TRBV6-6 and TRBJ1-2, with D maybe TRBD1 (5 bases). This CDR3 is 14 amino acids long. Germline CDR1 MNHNY, CDR2 SVGAGI (reference sequence). V lost 2 bases and J 4 bases, leaving 11 bases between the germline ends.

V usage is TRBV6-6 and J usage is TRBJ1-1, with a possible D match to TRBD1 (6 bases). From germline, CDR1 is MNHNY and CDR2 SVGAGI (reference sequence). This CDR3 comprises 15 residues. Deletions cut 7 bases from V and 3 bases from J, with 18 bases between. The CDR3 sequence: CASTDGTSRYTEAFF. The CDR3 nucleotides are TGTGCCAGCACTGACGGGACAAGTCGCTACACTGAAGCTTTCTTT.